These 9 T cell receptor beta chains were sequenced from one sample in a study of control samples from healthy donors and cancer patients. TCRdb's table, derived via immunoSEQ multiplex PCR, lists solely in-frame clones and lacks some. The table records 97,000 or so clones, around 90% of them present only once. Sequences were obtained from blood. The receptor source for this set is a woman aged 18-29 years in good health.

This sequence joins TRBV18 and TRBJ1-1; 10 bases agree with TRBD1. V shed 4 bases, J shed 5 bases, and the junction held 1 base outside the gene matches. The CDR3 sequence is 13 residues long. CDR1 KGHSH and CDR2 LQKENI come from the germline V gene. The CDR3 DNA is TGTGCCAGCTCACGGACAGGGGGAACTGAAGCTTTCTTT. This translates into CASSRTGGTEAFF.

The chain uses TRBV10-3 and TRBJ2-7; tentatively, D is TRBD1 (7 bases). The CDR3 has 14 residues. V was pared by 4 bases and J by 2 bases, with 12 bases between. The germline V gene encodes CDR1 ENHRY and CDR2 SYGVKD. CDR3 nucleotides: TGTGCCATCAGTGTCTCCAGGGGGGCCTACGAGCAGTACTTC. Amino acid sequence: CAISVSRGAYEQYF.

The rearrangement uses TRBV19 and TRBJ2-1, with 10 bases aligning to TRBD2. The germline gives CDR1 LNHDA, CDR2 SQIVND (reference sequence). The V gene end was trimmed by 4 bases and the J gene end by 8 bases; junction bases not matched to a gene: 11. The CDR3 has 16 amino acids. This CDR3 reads CASSNPAGGPRDEQFF. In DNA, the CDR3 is TGTGCCAGTAGTAATCCAGCGGGAGGGCCTCGCGATGAGCAGTTCTTC.

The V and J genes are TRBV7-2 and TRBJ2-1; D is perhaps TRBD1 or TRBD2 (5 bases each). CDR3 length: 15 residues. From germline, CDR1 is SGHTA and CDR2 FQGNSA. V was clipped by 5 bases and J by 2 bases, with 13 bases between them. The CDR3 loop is CASSQGAFTYNEQFF. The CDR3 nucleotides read TGTGCCAGCAGCCAGGGAGCGTTCACCTACAATGAGCAGTTCTTC.

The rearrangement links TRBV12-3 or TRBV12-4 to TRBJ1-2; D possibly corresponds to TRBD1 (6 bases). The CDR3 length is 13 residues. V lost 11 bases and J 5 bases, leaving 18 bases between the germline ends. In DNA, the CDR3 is TGTGCCGTACTAATAGGGGGACGGTATGGCTACACCTTC. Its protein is CAVLIGGRYGYTF.

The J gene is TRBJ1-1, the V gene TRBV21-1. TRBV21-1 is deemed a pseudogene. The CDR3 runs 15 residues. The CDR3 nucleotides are TGTGCCAGCAGCTCGCACAGATCCGGGTGCGCTGAAGCTTTCTTT. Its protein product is CASSSHRSGCAEAFF.

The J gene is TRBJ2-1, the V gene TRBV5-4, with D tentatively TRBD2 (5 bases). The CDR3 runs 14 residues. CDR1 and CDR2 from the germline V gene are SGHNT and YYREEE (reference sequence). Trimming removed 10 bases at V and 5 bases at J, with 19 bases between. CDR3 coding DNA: TGTGCCTCTTCGTACCGGGATTTTCACAATGAGCAGTTCTTC. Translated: CASSYRDFHNEQFF.

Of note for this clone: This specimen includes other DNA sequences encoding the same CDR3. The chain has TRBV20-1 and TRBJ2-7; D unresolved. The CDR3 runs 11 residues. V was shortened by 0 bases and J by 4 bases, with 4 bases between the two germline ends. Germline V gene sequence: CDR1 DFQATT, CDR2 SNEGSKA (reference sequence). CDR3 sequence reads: CSAREGYEQYF. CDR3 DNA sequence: TGCAGTGCTAGAGAGGGTTACGAGCAGTACTTC.

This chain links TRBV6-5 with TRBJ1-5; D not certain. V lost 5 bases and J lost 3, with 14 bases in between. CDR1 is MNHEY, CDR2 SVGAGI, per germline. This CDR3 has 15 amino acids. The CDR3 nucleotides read TGTGCCAGCAGTATAGACGGGCTATACAATCAGCCCCAGCATTTT. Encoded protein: CASSIDGLYNQPQHF.